Here is one T cell receptor (beta chain) with its context. The antigen is unknown. Germline V gene sequence: CDR1 DFQATT, CDR2 SNEGSKA (reference sequence). V was pared by 5 bases and J by 5 bases, with 10 bases between. CDR3 length: 12 residues. The entry originates in a study of breast tumors, draining lymph nodes, adjacent tissues. MiXCR was run by TCRdb on the multiplex PCR reads, yielding one entry per CDR3 protein. The sample consists of 200,000 or so distinct CDR3 sequences, approximately 33% of them appearing once. The lymph nodes were axillary draining lymph nodes from breast cancer patients. Points from the study as a whole: Tumor T cell lymph node origin was a supported hypothesis, not proven.

Specimen: axillary lymph node tissue. The genes are TRBV20-1 and TRBJ1-5, with D uncertain. This TCR was sampled from a female donor with breast cancer. Some clones in this sample may be carry-over from other donors' samples. The CDR3 coding sequence is TGCAGTGCTTTATCAGGAGATCAGCCCCAGCATTTT. Protein: CSALSGDQPQHF.